This TCR beta chain was sequenced in a study of memory CD4+ T cells and cytomegalovirus serostatus. CDR3 length equals 15 residues. Per the authors' pipeline: After removing out-of-frame reads, around 2,100,000 distinct TCRbeta sequences remained. The protocol was immunoSEQ multiplex PCR, while the TCRdb copy is restricted to in-frame clones and leaves out a portion. V, J and clone size derive from that table, while D and trimming were established from the DNA sequence. Here the sample spans under 55,000 clones, around 78% being singletons. The sort gate was single viable CD3+CD4+CD8-CD45RO+ cells for memory CD4+ T cells. Serum IgG to CMV pp150, pp28, p38 and p52 defined serostatus. Findings and caveats of the study: The CMV-associated TCR signature appears largely within the CD4+ memory repertoire. Of approximately 160 reported CMV TCRbeta sequences, 60 to 85 were found in memory CD4+ repertoires.

To note about this clone: No antigen is known for it.

Sample: memory CD4+ T cells from blood. This receptor was taken from an adult in good health and CMV-seronegative. V usage is TRBV21-1 and J usage is TRBJ1-4; TRBD1, as called in the table, went unchecked against the DNA. TRBV21-1 is a documented pseudogene. The CDR3 spells CASSKLQGANEKLFF. CDR3 nucleotides: TGTGCCAGCAGCAAGCTACAGGGGGCCAATGAAAAACTGTTTTTT.